This T cell receptor (beta chain) was retrieved from a study of blood T cell repertoires in COVID-19. This clone was observed a handful of times. In the authors' methods: Reference gene primer amplification gave estimated nucleated cell counts. Libraries were prepared by immunoSEQ multiplex PCR; TCRdb keeps only in-frame clonotypes and omits some of them. V, J and clone size derive from that table, while D and trimming were established from the DNA sequence. The sample lists a few hundred thousand clones, more than 70% occurring once. The CDR3 is 12 amino acids. Germline values: CDR1 SGHKS, CDR2 YYEKEE (reference sequence). The germline V and J ends were trimmed by 4 bases and 6 bases, with 10 bases remaining between them. Participant ages covered about 18 to 89 years across 24 US areas.

This TCR derives from a woman in her forties with acute COVID-19. The specimen sequenced was PBMCs or T cells enriched from blood (not recorded which). The chain joins TRBV5-5 to TRBJ2-5; tentative D call: TRBD1 (6 bases). The CDR3 sequence is CASSTGFQTQYF. The CDR3, as DNA: TGTGCCAGCAGCACAGGGTTTCAGACCCAGTACTTC.